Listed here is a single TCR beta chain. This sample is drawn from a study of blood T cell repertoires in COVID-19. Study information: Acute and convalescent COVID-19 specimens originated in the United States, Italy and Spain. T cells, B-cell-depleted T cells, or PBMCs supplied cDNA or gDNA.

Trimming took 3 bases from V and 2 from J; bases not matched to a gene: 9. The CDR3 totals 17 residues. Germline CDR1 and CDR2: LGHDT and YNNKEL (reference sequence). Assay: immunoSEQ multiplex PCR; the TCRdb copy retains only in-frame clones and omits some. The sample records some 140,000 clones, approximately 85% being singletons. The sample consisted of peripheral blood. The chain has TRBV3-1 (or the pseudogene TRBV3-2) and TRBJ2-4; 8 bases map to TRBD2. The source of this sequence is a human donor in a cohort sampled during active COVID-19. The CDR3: CASSQRGARLTKNIQYF. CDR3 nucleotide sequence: TGTGCCAGCAGCCAGCGGGGGGCAAGATTAACCAAAAACATTCAGTACTTC.